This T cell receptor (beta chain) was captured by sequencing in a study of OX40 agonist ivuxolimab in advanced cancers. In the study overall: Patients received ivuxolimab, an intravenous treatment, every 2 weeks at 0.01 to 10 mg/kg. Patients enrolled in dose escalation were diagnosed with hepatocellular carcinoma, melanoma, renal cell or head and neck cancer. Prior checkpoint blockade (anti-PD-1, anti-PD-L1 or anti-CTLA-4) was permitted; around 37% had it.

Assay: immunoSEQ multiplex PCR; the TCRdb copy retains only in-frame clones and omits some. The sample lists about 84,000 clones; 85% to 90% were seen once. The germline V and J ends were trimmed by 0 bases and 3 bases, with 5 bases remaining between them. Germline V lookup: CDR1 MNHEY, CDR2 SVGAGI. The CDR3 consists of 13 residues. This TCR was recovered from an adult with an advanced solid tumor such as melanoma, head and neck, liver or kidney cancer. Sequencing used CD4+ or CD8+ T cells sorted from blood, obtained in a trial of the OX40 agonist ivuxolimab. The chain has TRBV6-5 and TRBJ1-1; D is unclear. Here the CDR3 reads CASSYSMHTEAFF. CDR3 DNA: TGTGCCAGCAGTTACTCGATGCACACTGAAGCTTTCTTT.